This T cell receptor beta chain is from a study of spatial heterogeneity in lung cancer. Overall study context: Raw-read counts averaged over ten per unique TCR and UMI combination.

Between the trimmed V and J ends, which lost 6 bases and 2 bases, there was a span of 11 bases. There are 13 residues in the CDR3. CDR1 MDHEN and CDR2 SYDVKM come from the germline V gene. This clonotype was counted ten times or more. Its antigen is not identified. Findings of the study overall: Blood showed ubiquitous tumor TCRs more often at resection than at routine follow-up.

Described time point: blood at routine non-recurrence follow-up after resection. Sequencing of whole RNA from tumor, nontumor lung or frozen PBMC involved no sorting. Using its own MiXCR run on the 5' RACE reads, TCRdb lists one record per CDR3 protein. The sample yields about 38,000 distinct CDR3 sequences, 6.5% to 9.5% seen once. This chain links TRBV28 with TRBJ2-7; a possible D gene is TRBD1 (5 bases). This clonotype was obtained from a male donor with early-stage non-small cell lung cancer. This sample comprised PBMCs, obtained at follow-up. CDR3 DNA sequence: TGTGCCAGCAGCCCTGGGGCAGCCTACGAGCAGTACTTC. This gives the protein CASSPGAAYEQYF.